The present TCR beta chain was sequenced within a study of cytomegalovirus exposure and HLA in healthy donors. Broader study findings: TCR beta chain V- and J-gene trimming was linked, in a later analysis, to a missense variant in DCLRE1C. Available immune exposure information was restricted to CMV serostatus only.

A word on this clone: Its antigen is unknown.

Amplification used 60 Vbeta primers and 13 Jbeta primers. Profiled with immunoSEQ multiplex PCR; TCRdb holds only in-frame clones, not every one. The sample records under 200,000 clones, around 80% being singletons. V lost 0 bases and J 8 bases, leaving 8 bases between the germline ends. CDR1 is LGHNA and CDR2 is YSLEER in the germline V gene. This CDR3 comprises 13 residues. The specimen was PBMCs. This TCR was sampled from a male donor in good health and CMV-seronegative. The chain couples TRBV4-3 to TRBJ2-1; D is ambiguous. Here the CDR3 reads CASSQDASYEQFF. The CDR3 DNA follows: TGCGCCAGCAGCCAAGATGCAAGCTATGAGCAGTTCTTC.